This entry features one T cell receptor beta chain sequence. The antigen remains unidentified. The data were obtained in a study of shared clonotypes between healthy human individuals. In the study overall: Each donor's CD4 naive and CD4 memory cells filled three plates apiece, CD8 naive two, and CD8 memory one. General study results and limits: Naive CD4 clonotype sharing across four donors was about 5%.

The study drew all its donors from Caucasian adults living in Nashville, Tennessee. The CDR3 sequence is 14 residues long. Trimming removed 7 bases from V and 0 bases from J; junction bases left unmatched: 6. Germline CDR1 reads ENHRY; CDR2 reads SYGVKD. Researchers ran the assay at a deep level. The protocol was immunoSEQ multiplex PCR, while the TCRdb copy is restricted to in-frame clones and leaves out a portion. The sample shows about 2.5 million clones, just under 95% of them seen only once. The receptor was isolated from a man in his late teens or twenties in good health. Some clones in this sample may be carry-over from other donors' samples. The sequenced material came from naive CD4+ T cells from PBMCs. Subset indicated: CD45RA+ positively selected. The chain links TRBV10-3 to TRBJ2-7; TRBD1 matches 7 bases. The CDR3 region has the DNA TGTGCCATCAACTCGGACAGGTACTCCTACGAGCAGTACTTC. Translating gives CAINSDRYSYEQYF.